The sequence of this T cell receptor beta chain was determined in a study of neurological immune-mediated disorders. Points from the study as a whole: None of the CDR3 amino acid sequences of expanded clones recurred across subjects, suggesting private repertoires in all groups.

5'RACE employing 10-nucleotide random UMIs yielded the cDNA. One entry per CDR3 protein, called by TCRdb with MiXCR from the 5' RACE reads. Among about 5,000 distinct CDR3 sequences listed, under 25% were seen once. This clonotype is medium-sized (0.01 to 0.1%) in the sample. Its antigen is currently unknown. Each sorted-subset library came from fewer than 1.1 million CD4+ or CD8+ T cells. The TCR sequence derives from a woman in her sixties or seventies with HTLV-1-associated myelopathy (HAM/TSP). Sequenced input: CD8+ T cells from blood.

The DNA for the CDR3 is TGCGCCAGCAGCTTCGGTAGTTCCCCAGATACGCAGTATTTT. This sequence encodes CASSFGSSPDTQYF. J is TRBJ2-3 and V is TRBV5-1, with D hard to call. The CDR3 runs 14 residues. V lost 2 bases to trimming and J lost 4 bases, with 11 bases between them. The germline V gene has CDR1 SGHRS and CDR2 YFSETQ.